This TCR beta chain was retrieved from a study of shared clonotypes between healthy human individuals (dated by TCRdb to the early 2020s). About the investigation overall: A few men and two women, aged 18 to 49 years, made up the cohort. Each donor's leukapheresis produced roughly between roughly 0.85 and 9.5 billion PBMCs. Per donor, three plates each were used for CD4 naive and CD4 memory, two for CD8 naive, and one for CD8 memory. Blood TCR repertoires of five healthy adults were deeply sequenced to estimate repertoire size and the extent of clonotype sharing between individuals. To increase sequencing depth and limit assay-specific biases, TCR repertoire library preparation and sequencing were carried out by different laboratories using diverse techniques. Paper-wide results and their limitations: Rarefaction of sorted-subset datasets indicated incomplete sequencing despite the large sequencing depth. The small number of donors limited the genetic and exposure-history diversity represented. Larger estimated clonotype richness was generally found for naive subsets than for memory subsets. Across a handful of donors, about 5.2% of naive CD4, 3.5% of naive CD8, 2.3% of memory CD4, and 0.4% of memory CD8 clonotypes were shared. Sampling was limited to blood, and TCR repertoires in tissue likely differ from TCR repertoires in blood. Pairwise subsampling led to the expectation that sequencing depth would affect the degree of clonotype sharing among donors. Clonotypes shared by all four sorted-subset donors showed higher generation probabilities than non-shared clonotypes.

From the germline V gene, CDR1 is LGHNA and CDR2 is YSLEER. Counted from cysteine to phenylalanine, this CDR3 has 15 amino acids. Only the CDR3 DNA stays, 45 bases, in frame from base 1. Trimming removed 3 bases from V and 7 bases from J, leaving 15 bases between the germline ends. The donors were healthy, HIV-negative adults with no recently reported acute infections or vaccinations. Every donor was a Caucasian adult living in Nashville, Tennessee, USA. CD4+ T cells were enriched by magnetic negative selection; naive cells were then positively selected on CD45RA, and the negative fraction formed the memory subset. After blood collection by leukapheresis, PBMCs were isolated using Ficoll-Histopaque density gradient centrifugation and then cryopreserved in the vapor phase of liquid nitrogen. Analytical flow cytometry was used to check the purity and quantity of every magnetically sorted T cell population. Genomic DNA was isolated from every sorted fraction and measured by UV absorbance on a Nanodrop 2000c.

TCR CDR3 regions were amplified from genomic DNA by multiplex PCR using the deep immunoSEQ assay. For each cell subset, the extracted genomic DNA was distributed evenly across all wells of several immunoSEQ 96-well plates, and each plate served as one replicate. Each replicate PCR for sorted subsets received around 200 ng genomic DNA, equal to roughly 30,000 T cell genomes. The purified libraries were quantified using a Qubit 3.0 fluorometer, sized with a Bioanalyzer 2100, and then quantified again using the KAPA Library Quantification kit. A separate single-read 150-cycle Illumina NextSeq 550 flow cell was used to sequence each immunoSEQ 96-well plate. The study's own analysis went as follows. Because only junctional sequences without quality scores were contained in the immunoSEQ output, filtering matching that applied to full-length reads could not be performed. To assign V/J genes and CDR3, sequences were annotated using PyIR, a Python wrapper for IgBLAST v1.9, with IMGT germline references. Reads were removed for weak V/J assignments (E-value above 1e-6), missing CDR3, stop codons, out-of-frame junctions, or ambiguous translated residues. V3J clonotypes were defined as sequences sharing the same inferred V gene, J gene, and CDR3 amino acid sequence. To compute the percentage overlap between repertoires, the number of shared unique clonotypes was divided by the size of the smaller repertoire. RTK rarefaction, the Chao1 estimator, and Recon v2.1 estimates of unobserved clonotypes were used to assess repertoire richness. For all TCRbeta clonotypes obtained by the gDNA method from several donors, generation probabilities were computed with OLGA. Held by TCRdb, this immuneACCESS table contains in-frame sequences only and omits some clones. Under half of the omission traces to an unresolved V gene where checked; the cause of the rest is unknown. V and J calls and clone size are copied from that table; D and trimming were computed from the DNA. The sample records approximately 2.3 million clones, over 90% of which are singletons. The biggest ten clones account for 0.39% of the sample.

In this sample, this clone turned up once. The antigen this receptor binds is unknown. No base quality values were provided; no much bigger clone lies one nucleotide off. Here the chain combines TRBV4-3 and TRBJ2-2; the D assignment is uncertain and may be TRBD1 or TRBD2, with 5 bases supporting each. The sequenced material came from naive CD4+ T cells from PBMCs. The cell subset or site label, read with the paper, signifies: CD45RA+ positively selected. This TCR was recovered from a man aged 18 to 30 in good health. Some clones in this sample may be carry-over from other donors' samples. In nucleotides, the sequence is TGCGCCAGCAGCCAGGGACCAAGAGGGGTCGGGGAGCTGTTTTTT. It specifies CASSQGPRGVGELFF.